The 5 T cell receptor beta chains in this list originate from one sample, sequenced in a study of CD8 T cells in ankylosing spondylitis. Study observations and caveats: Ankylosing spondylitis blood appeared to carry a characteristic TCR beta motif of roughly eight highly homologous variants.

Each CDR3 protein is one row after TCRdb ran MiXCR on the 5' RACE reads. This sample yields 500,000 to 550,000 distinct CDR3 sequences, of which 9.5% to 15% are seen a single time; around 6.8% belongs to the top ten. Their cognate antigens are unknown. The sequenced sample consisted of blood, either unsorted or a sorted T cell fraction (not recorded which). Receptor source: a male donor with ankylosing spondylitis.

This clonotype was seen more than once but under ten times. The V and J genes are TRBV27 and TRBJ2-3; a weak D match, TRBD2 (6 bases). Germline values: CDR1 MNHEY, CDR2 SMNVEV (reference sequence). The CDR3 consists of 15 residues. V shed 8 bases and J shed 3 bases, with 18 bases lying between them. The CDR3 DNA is TGTGCCAGCGTCATTGGAGGGCCCGTAACAGATACGCAGTATTTT. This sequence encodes CASVIGGPVTDTQYF.

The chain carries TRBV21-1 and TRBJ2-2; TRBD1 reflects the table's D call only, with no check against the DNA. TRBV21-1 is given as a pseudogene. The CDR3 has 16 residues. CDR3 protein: CASSKAGQGSGGELFF. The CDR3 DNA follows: TGTGCCAGCAGCAAAGCCGGACAGGGATCTGGCGGGGAGCTGTTTTTT.

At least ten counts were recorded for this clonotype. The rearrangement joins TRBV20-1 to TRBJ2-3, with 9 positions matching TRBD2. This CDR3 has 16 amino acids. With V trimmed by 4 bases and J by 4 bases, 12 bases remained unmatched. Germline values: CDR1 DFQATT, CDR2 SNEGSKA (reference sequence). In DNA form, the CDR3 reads TGCAGTGCTACCATTGGGAGTAGCGGGAGAGCAGATACGCAGTATTTT. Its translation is CSATIGSSGRADTQYF.

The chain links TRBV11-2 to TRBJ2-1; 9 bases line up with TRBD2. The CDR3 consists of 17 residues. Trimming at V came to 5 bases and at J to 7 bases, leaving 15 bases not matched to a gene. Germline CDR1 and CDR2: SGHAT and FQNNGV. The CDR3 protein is CASSRPFSSGRANEQFF. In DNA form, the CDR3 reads TGTGCCAGCAGCCGGCCCTTTAGTAGCGGGAGAGCGAATGAGCAGTTCTTC. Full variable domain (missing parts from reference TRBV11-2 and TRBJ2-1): EAGVAQSPRYKIIEKRQSVAFWCNPISGHATLYWYQQILGQGPKLLIQFQNNGVVDDSQLPKDRFSAERLKGVDSTLKIQPAKLEDSAVYLCASSRPFSSGRANEQFFGPGTRLTVL.

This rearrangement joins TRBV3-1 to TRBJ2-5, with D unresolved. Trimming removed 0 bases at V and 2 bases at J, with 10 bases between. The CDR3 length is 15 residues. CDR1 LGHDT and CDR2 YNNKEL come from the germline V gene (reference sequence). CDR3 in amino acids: CASSQDVGWQETQYF. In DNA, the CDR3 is TGTGCCAGCAGCCAAGACGTGGGATGGCAAGAGACCCAGTACTTC.